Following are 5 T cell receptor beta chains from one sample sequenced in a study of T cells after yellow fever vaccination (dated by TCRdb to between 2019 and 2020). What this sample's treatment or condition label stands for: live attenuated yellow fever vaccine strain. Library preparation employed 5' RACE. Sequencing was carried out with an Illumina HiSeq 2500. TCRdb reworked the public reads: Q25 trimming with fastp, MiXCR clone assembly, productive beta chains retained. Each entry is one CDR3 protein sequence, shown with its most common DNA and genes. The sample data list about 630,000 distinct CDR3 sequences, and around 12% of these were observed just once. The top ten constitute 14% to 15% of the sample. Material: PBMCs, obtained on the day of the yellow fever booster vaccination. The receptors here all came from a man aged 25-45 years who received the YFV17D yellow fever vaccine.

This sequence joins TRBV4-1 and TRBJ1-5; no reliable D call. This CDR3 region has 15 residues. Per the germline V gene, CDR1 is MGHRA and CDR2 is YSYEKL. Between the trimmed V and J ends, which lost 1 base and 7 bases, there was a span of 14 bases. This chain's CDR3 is CASSQGLGSRQPQHF. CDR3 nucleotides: TGCGCCAGCAGCCAAGGCCTTGGGAGTCGGCAGCCCCAGCATTTT.

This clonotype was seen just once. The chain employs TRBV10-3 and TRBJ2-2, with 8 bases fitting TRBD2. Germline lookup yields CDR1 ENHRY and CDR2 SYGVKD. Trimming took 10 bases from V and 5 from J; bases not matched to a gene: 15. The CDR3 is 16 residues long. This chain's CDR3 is CATKRGAGDDTGELFF. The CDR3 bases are TGTGCCACCAAAAGGGGAGCGGGAGACGATACCGGGGAGCTGTTTTTT.

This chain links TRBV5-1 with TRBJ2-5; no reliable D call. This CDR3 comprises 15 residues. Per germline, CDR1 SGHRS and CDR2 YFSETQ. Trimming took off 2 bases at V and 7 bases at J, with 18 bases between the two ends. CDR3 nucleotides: TGCGCCAGCAGCTTTTTGTCTGGGTCGGCCGTGACCCAGTACTTC. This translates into CASSFLSGSAVTQYF.

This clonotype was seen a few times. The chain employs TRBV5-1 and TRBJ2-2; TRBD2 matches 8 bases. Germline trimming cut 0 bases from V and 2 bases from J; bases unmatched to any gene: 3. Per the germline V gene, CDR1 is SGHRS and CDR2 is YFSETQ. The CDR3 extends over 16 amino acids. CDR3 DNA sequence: TGCGCCAGCAGCTTGGGCGGGAGGCCCAACACCGGGGAGCTGTTTTTT. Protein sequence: CASSLGGRPNTGELFF.

The CDR3 protein is CSALSSGSYNEQFF. CDR3 sequence (DNA): TGCAGTGCCTTATCTAGCGGTTCCTACAATGAGCAGTTCTTC. The V and J genes are TRBV20-1 and TRBJ2-1; 7 positions agree with TRBD2. Germline V gene data show CDR1 as DFQATT and CDR2 as SNEGSKA (reference sequence). J lost 1 base, V lost 6 bases, and 6 bases had no gene match. The CDR3 runs 14 residues.